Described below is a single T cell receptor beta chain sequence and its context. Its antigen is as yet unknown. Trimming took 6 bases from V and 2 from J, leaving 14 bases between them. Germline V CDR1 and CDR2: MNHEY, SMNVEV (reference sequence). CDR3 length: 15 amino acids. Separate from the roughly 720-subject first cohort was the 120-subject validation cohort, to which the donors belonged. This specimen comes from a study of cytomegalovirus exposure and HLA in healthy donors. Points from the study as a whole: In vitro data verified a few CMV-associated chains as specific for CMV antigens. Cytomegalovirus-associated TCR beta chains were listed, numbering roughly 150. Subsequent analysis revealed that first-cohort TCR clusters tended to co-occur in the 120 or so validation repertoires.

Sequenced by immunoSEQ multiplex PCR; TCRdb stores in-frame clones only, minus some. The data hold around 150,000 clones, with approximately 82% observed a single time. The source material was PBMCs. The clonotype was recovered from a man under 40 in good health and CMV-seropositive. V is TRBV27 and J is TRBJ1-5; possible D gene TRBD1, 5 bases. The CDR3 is CASRQGASGNQPQHF. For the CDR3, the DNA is TGTGCCAGCAGACAAGGGGCGTCGGGCAATCAGCCCCAGCATTTT.